The sequence of this TCR beta chain was determined in a study of HIV-infected patients and healthy controls. Overall study findings and caveats: Comparisons were complicated because patients and controls had unequal numbers of distinct sequences.

No cell fractionation was done, so the repertoire covers all unsorted peripheral blood T cells. The RNA source was an approximately 2.6 ml peripheral blood draw. The CDR3 consists of 14 residues. Germline V CDR1 and CDR2: MGHRA, YSYEKL. The V end was cut by 0 bases, the J end by 1 base, with 5 bases between. This clonotype has a count of ten or more. Antigen unknown. 400 to 550 ng RNA was reverse transcribed with alpha and beta constant-region primers. Each of the alpha and beta chains got its own library through chain-specific third strand synthesis with indices. A 5' RACE adapter with a random hexamer and the SP2 primer site was joined to cDNA. A roughly 21-cycle PCR with P5s and P7 primers followed a short adapter-adding first PCR. Each CDR3 protein is one row after TCRdb ran MiXCR on the 5' RACE reads. The top ten hold around a quarter of the sample, which has 9,500 to 15,000 distinct CDR3 sequences, about 10% seen once.

Source: blood, taken before antiretroviral therapy. This chain connects TRBV4-1 to TRBJ2-3; D gene unclear. The TCR was taken from an adult with HIV infection. The donor label of this sample is uncertain. DNA of the CDR3: TGCGCCAGCAGCCAAGATCAGGGCACAGATACGCAGTATTTT. Protein: CASSQDQGTDTQYF.